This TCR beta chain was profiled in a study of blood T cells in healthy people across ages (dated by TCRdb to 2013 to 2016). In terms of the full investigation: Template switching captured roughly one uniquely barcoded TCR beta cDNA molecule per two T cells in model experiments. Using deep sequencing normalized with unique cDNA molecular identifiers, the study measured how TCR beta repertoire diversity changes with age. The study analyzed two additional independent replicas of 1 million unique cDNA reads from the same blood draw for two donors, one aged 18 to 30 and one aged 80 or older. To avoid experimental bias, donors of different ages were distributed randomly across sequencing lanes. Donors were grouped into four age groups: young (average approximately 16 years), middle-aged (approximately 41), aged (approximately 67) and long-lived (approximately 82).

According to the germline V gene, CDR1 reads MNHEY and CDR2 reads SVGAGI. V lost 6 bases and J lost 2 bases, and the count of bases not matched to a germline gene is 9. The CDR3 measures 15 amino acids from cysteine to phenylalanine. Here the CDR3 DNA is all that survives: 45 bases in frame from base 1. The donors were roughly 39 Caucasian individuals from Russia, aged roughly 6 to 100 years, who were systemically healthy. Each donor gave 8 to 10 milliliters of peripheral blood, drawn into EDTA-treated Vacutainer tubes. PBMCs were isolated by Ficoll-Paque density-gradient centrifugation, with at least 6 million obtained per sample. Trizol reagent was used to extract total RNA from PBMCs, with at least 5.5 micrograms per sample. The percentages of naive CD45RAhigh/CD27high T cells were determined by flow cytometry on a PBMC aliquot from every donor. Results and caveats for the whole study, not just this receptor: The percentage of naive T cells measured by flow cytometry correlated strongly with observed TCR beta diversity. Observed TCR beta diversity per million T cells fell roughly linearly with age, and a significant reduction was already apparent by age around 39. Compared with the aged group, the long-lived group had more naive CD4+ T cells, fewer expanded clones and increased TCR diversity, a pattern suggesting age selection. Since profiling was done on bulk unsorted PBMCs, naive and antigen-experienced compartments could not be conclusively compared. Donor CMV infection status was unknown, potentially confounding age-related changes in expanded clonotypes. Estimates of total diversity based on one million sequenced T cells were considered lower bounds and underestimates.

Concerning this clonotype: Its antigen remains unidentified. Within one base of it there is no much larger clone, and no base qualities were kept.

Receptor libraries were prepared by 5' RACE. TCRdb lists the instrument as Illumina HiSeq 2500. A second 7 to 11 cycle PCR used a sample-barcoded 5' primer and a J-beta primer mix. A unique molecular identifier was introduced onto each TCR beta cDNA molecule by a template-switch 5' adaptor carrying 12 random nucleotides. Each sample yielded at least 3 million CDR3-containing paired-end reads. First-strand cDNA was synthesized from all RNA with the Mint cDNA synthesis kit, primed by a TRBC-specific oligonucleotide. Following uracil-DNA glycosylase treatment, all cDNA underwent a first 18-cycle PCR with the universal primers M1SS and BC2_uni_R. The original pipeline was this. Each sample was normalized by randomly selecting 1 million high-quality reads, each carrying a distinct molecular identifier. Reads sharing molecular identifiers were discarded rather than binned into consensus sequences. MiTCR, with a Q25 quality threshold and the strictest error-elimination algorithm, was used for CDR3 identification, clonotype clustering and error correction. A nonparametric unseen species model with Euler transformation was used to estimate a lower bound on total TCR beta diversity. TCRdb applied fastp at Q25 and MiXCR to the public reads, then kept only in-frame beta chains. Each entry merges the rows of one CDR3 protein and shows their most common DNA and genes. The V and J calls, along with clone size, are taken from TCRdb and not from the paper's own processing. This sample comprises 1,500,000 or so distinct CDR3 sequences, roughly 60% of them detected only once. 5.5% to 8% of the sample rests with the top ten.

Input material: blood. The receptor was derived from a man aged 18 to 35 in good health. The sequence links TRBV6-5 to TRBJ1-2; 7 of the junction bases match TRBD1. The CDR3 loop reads CASSPHQTGNYGYTF. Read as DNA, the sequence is TGTGCCAGCAGCCCTCACCAGACAGGGAACTATGGCTACACCTTC.